This T cell receptor (beta chain) was documented in a study of Ad26.COV2.S vaccination and SARS-CoV-2 variants. Study summary: Ad26.COV2.S, an intramuscular injection, was given once or twice 56 days apart. Overall study results and limits: Comparability of non-spike TCR breadth was observed across vaccine and placebo recipients.

The germline V and J ends were trimmed by 1 base and 6 bases, with 15 bases remaining between them. CDR3 length: 16 amino acids. Germline V gene lookup returns CDR1 SGHTA and CDR2 FQGTGA. Using immunoSEQ multiplex PCR, the repertoire was profiled, and TCRdb retains in-frame clones only, with some absent. This sample carries approximately 480,000 clones, approximately 90% of them seen once, and the ten largest clones take around 13%. Points on this clone: Its target is not known.

The treatment is: about 20 received Ad26.COV2.S at low or high dose, single or two shots; about 5 received placebo; per-sample allocation not given. The samples date from day 63 after the first vaccine or placebo injection. The chain recombines TRBV7-3 with TRBJ2-2; weak D call: TRBD2 (6 bases). Sequencing was performed on peripheral blood, taken in a trial of Ad26.COV2.S vaccine versus placebo. This TCR derives from a person aged 18-60 years who received the Ad26.COV2.S COVID-19 vaccine or a placebo. The CDR3 reads CASSLIARGKAGELFF. CDR3 nucleotides: TGTGCCAGCAGCTTAATTGCCCGCGGGAAGGCCGGGGAGCTGTTTTTT.